These 23 T cell receptor beta chains were sequenced from one sample in a study of T-cell memory formation after mild COVID-19. TCRdb passed the 5' RACE reads through MiXCR, listing each CDR3 protein once. The table has some 180,000 distinct CDR3 sequences, approximately 17% seen once; the top ten hold about 4%. The sequenced material came from PBMCs or a T cell subset sorted from them (not recorded which). The receptors here all came from a man between 18 and 35 years old who had mild COVID-19 (a few samples of this study predate the infection). Cell type and time point are not known.

The chain uses TRBV10-3 and TRBJ2-3, with D maybe TRBD1 (5 bases). CDR1 and CDR2 (germline): ENHRY, SYGVKD. Trimming pared 10 bases from V and 0 bases from J, leaving 11 bases between. This CDR3 has 13 residues. In DNA, the CDR3 is TGTGCCACGACAGAGACTAGCACAGATACGCAGTATTTT. Its translation: CATTETSTDTQYF.

The V and J genes are TRBV20-1 and TRBJ1-2, with no clear D. Germline-derived CDR1 and CDR2 are DFQATT and SNEGSKA (reference sequence). Trimming shortened V by 7 bases and J by 2 bases, and 11 bases separated the two germline ends. This CDR3 region has 12 residues. The CDR3 region has the DNA TGCAGTGTCACGGCGCTCAACTATGGCTACACCTTC. Encoded protein: CSVTALNYGYTF.

This clonotype was counted between two and nine times. Here the CDR3 reads CASSSSGTDTQYF. CDR3 bases: TGTGCCAGCAGCTCATCAGGAACAGATACGCAGTATTTT. V gene TRBV7-2 combines with J gene TRBJ2-3, with no clear D. Germline loops: CDR1 SGHTA, CDR2 FQGNSA. V was trimmed by 4 bases and J by 3 bases, leaving 8 bases between them. The CDR3 is 13 amino acids. Full variable domain (missing parts from reference TRBV7-2 and TRBJ2-3): GAGVSQSPSNKVTEKGKDVELRCDPISGHTALYWYRQSLGQGLEFLIYFQGNSAPDKSGLPSDRFSAERTGGSVSTLTIQRTQQEDSAVYLCASSSSGTDTQYFGPGTRLTVL.

The genes are TRBV4-3 and TRBJ2-3; TRBD1 aligns across 7 bases. This CDR3 contains 15 residues. Per germline, CDR1 LGHNA and CDR2 YSLEER. The J segment lost 5 bases and the V segment lost 1 base, leaving 6 bases of the junction unmatched. This chain's CDR3 is CASSQGAGGIDTQYF. In DNA, the CDR3 is TGCGCCAGCAGCCAAGGGGCAGGGGGTATAGATACGCAGTATTTT.

This clonotype was seen a handful of times. The chain is built from TRBV4-1 and TRBJ2-5, with no clear D. This CDR3 contains 14 residues. Between the trimmed V and J ends, which lost 3 bases and 5 bases, there was a span of 13 bases. Germline V lookup: CDR1 MGHRA, CDR2 YSYEKL. The CDR3 DNA sequence: TGCGCCAGCAGCCAGGATCCTAGAGAGGAGACCCAGTACTTC. Translating it yields CASSQDPREETQYF.

The sample holds a few counts of this clonotype. V usage is TRBV7-9 and J usage is TRBJ2-3, with D unresolved. Trimming cost V 2 bases and J 0 bases, with 9 bases left between them. CDR3 length equals 15 residues. CDR1 is SEHNR and CDR2 is FQNEAQ in the germline V gene (reference sequence). The DNA for the CDR3 is TGTGCCAGCAGCTTAACCCTCTTGAGCACAGATACGCAGTATTTT. Its protein product is CASSLTLLSTDTQYF.

This clonotype was recorded many times. The chain joins TRBV5-1 to TRBJ2-3, with 13 positions matching TRBD2. CDR3 length: 17 residues. With V trimmed by 4 bases and J by 0 bases, 5 bases remained unmatched. Per the germline V gene, CDR1 is SGHRS and CDR2 is YFSETQ. The CDR3 sequence is CASSLGTSGKSTDTQYF. In DNA form, the CDR3 reads TGCGCCAGCAGCCTCGGGACTAGCGGGAAGAGCACAGATACGCAGTATTTT.

This chain joins TRBV27 and TRBJ2-7; 7 nucleotides align to TRBD2. This CDR3 has 14 residues. V lost 10 bases to trimming and J lost 1 base; unmatched junction nucleotides: 10. The germline CDR1 and CDR2 sequences are MNHEY and SMNVEV (reference sequence). As DNA, the CDR3 is TGTGCCACCCGACACAGCGGGGCGTCCTACGAGCAGTACTTC. This encodes CATRHSGASYEQYF.

The V call is TRBV6-1, the J call TRBJ1-1; D not certain. Germline assignment: CDR1 MNHNS and CDR2 SASEGT. The CDR3 has 13 residues. V shed 6 bases and J shed 5 bases, with 13 bases lying between them. DNA for the CDR3: TGTGCCAGCAGGAGCCTGTGGGCTACTGAAGCTTTCTTT. Encoded protein: CASRSLWATEAFF.

The chain is built from TRBV19 and TRBJ2-1, with D unclear. The V and J ends lost 5 bases and 6 bases respectively, with 11 bases between them. Germline CDR1 and CDR2: LNHDA and SQIVND (reference sequence). The CDR3 is 13 amino acids. CDR3 DNA sequence: TGTGCCAGTAGTCTCCCCCTGGGCAATGAGCAGTTCTTC. Translated, it gives CASSLPLGNEQFF.

This clonotype was counted between two and nine times. The V gene is TRBV7-2, the J gene TRBJ1-2, with a possible D match to TRBD1 (6 bases). Germline V gene data show CDR1 as SGHTA and CDR2 as FQGNSA. The CDR3 covers 14 residues. V dropped 1 base and J dropped 8 bases, with 14 bases sitting between them. The CDR3 protein is CASSLVAGADGYTF. CDR3 nucleotide sequence: TGTGCCAGCAGCTTAGTGGCAGGGGCGGACGGCTACACCTTC.

This clonotype turned up a few times. V is TRBV10-2 and J is TRBJ2-3; D remains unclear. V lost 0 bases to trimming and J lost 4 bases, with 2 bases between them. Germline lookup yields CDR1 WSHSY and CDR2 SAAADI. The CDR3 length is 12 residues. The CDR3 region has the DNA TGCGCCAGCAGTGAGTCGTCAGATACGCAGTATTTT. Translation gives CASSESSDTQYF.

The chain has TRBV7-2 and TRBJ1-6; D might be TRBD1 (5 bases). CDR1 and CDR2 (germline): SGHTA, FQGNSA. The CDR3 has 15 residues. V was cut by 7 bases and J by 3 bases, with 13 bases left in between. The DNA for the CDR3 is TGTGCCAGCAAGGACGCAGGGAACTATAATTCACCCCTCCACTTT. This codes for CASKDAGNYNSPLHF.

This clonotype has just a few counts. The J gene is TRBJ2-5, the V gene TRBV30, with D maybe TRBD1 (6 bases). Trimming left V 5 bases short and J 5 bases short, with 18 bases between. The CDR3 has 14 residues. Germline CDR1 and CDR2: GTSNPN and SVGIG (reference sequence). The CDR3 nucleotides are TGTGCCTGGGATAAACAGGGTGGTGTGGAGACCCAGTACTTC. Translating it yields CAWDKQGGVETQYF.

This chain uses TRBV10-3 with TRBJ1-5, with TRBD1 identical over 9 bases. The junction had 7 bases not matched to a gene; V was cut back by 6 bases and J by 7 bases. The CDR3 covers 14 residues. Germline-derived CDR1 and CDR2 are ENHRY and SYGVKD. The CDR3 nucleotides read TGTGCCATCAGCGACACAGGGGGCCGGCAGCCCCAGCATTTT. Translation gives CAISDTGGRQPQHF.

This clonotype was detected a few times. This chain links TRBV5-1 with TRBJ2-2, with 8 bases that match TRBD2. There are 16 residues in the CDR3. V trimming: 4 bases; J trimming: 2 bases; junction bases outside the gene matches: 7. CDR1 and CDR2 from the germline V gene are SGHRS and YFSETQ. CDR3 in amino acids: CASSLSGGVNTGELFF. The CDR3 bases are TGCGCCAGCAGCCTGAGCGGGGGCGTTAACACCGGGGAGCTGTTTTTT.

This clonotype was seen more than once but under ten times. This chain links TRBV18 with TRBJ1-2, with D uncertain. This CDR3 spans 14 amino acids. V lost 3 bases to trimming and J lost 2 bases, with 10 bases between them. Germline CDR1 is KGHSH and CDR2 is LQKENI. The CDR3 here is CASSPAGLNYGYTF. The CDR3 region has the DNA TGTGCCAGCTCACCGGCCGGTTTAAACTATGGCTACACCTTC.

The table lists this clonotype with a few counts. V usage is TRBV7-2 and J usage is TRBJ1-1; D is undetermined. Trimming cost V 5 bases and J 2 bases, with 18 bases left between them. The CDR3 loop spans 16 amino acids. Germline assignment: CDR1 SGHTA and CDR2 FQGNSA. CDR3 in amino acids: CASSLLFSPVNTEAFF. For the CDR3, the DNA is TGTGCCAGCAGCCTTCTATTCTCTCCGGTAAACACTGAAGCTTTCTTT.

The chain is built from TRBV7-3 and TRBJ2-3; perhaps D is TRBD1 or TRBD2 (6 bases each). V lost 5 bases and J lost 3, with 12 bases in between. The CDR3 length is 14 residues. Germline V gives CDR1 SGHTA, CDR2 FQGTGA. The CDR3 is CASSPGGKTDTQYF. The CDR3, as DNA: TGTGCCAGCAGCCCCGGGGGCAAGACAGATACGCAGTATTTT.

A few counts support this clonotype. V usage is TRBV3-1 and J usage is TRBJ2-1, with D tentatively TRBD2 (5 bases). V shed 2 bases and J shed 2 bases, with 10 bases lying between them. The CDR3 consists of 15 residues. Germline-derived CDR1 and CDR2 are LGHDT and YNNKEL (reference sequence). The CDR3 sequence is CASSQISGAYNEQFF. Here the CDR3 DNA reads TGTGCCAGCAGCCAAATCAGCGGCGCCTACAATGAGCAGTTCTTC.

This clonotype was seen ten or more times. The gene calls are TRBV5-5 and TRBJ1-1; D is undetermined. The V end was cut by 3 bases, the J end by 0 bases, with 9 bases between. Germline CDR1 and CDR2: SGHKS and YYEKEE (reference sequence). The length of the CDR3 is 14 residues. CDR3 bases: TGTGCCAGCAGCTCAATTATCATGAACACTGAAGCTTTCTTT. It yields the protein CASSSIIMNTEAFF.

The chain employs TRBV6-2 or TRBV6-3 and TRBJ2-7; a possible D gene is TRBD2 (6 bases). Per the germline V gene, CDR1 is MNHEY and CDR2 is SVGEGT. Trimming shortened V by 8 bases and J by 2 bases, and 16 bases separated the two germline ends. The CDR3 length is 14 residues. CDR3 loop: CASRRRVGTYEQYV. The CDR3 DNA reads as TGTGCCAGCCGTCGGAGGGTAGGGACCTACGAGCAGTACGTC.

J is TRBJ2-1 and V is TRBV5-1, with 10 bases aligning to TRBD1. The CDR3 has 12 amino acids. The germline gives CDR1 SGHRS, CDR2 YFSETQ. The V gene end was trimmed by 4 bases and the J gene end by 10 bases; junction bases not matched to a gene: 2. The CDR3, as DNA: TGCGCCAGCAGCGAGGGACAGGGGGAGCAGTTCTTC. It yields the protein CASSEGQGEQFF.